A selection of T cell receptor beta chains follows, all from one sample in a study of Graves' ophthalmopathy and Graves' hyperthyroidism. MiXCR was run by TCRdb on the multiplex PCR reads, yielding one entry per CDR3 protein. The table includes 500,000 to 600,000 distinct CDR3 sequences, less than 45% detected once. The sample was peripheral blood or thyroid tissue (not recorded which). The receptors come from an adult man with Graves' hyperthyroidism. Each CDR3 is given with its conserved first and last residue. D genes are given only for firm matches. Size tells how often a clone was seen (once, few, many) or the class of an expanded clone, and some rows leave it out.

d_gene: .; v_gene: TRBV7-9; j_gene: TRBJ2-1; abundance: .; CDR3nt: TGTGCCAGCAGCTCCCCCGCTACAGGGTACAATGAGCAGTTCTTC; CDR3aa: CASSSPATGYNEQFF
d_gene: .; v_gene: TRBV7-3; j_gene: TRBJ2-7; abundance: .; CDR3nt: TGTGCCAGCAGCTTAAATGGGGGCCGTCCGTACTTC; CDR3aa: CASSLNGGRPYF
d_gene: .; v_gene: TRBV2; j_gene: TRBJ1-2; abundance: many; CDR3nt: TGTGCCAGTGACGTTCAGGGCAGTGGCTACACCTTC; CDR3aa: CASDVQGSGYTF
d_gene: .; v_gene: TRBV5-1; j_gene: TRBJ1-1; abundance: many; CDR3nt: TGCGCCAGCAGCCGGCGTGGGGAACATACTGAAGCTTTCTTT; CDR3aa: CASSRRGEHTEAFF
d_gene: .; v_gene: TRBV4-2; j_gene: TRBJ1-2; abundance: many; CDR3nt: TGTGCCAGCAGCCAACCTGGACGGAGAGGCTACACCTTC; CDR3aa: CASSQPGRRGYTF
d_gene: .; v_gene: TRBV2; j_gene: TRBJ1-2; abundance: few; CDR3nt: TGTGCCAGCAGCGCGACAGCCTCTGGAAACACCTTC; CDR3aa: CASSATASGNTF
d_gene: TRBD1; v_gene: TRBV24-1; j_gene: TRBJ2-5; abundance: .; CDR3nt: TGTGCCACCAGTACGACAGGGGGCGGCGATCAGCCCCAGTACTTC; CDR3aa: CATSTTGGGDQPQYF
d_gene: .; v_gene: TRBV2; j_gene: TRBJ1-6; abundance: many; CDR3nt: TGTGCCAGCGTGTCAGATAATTCACCCCTCCACTTT; CDR3aa: CASVSDNSPLHF
d_gene: TRBD1; v_gene: TRBV12-3/TRBV12-4; j_gene: TRBJ1-2; abundance: few; CDR3nt: TGTGCCAGCACAGAAGGGACAGGGGGTTTCTATGGCTACACCTTC; CDR3aa: CASTEGTGGFYGYTF
d_gene: .; v_gene: TRBV2; j_gene: TRBJ1-2; abundance: many; CDR3nt: TGTGCCAGCAAGCGCGGGATTGGGTATGGCTACACCTTC; CDR3aa: CASKRGIGYGYTF
d_gene: .; v_gene: TRBV2; j_gene: TRBJ1-5; abundance: many; CDR3nt: TGTGCCAGCAGTGAAGTTAACAGGCTATTGCCCCAGCATTTT; CDR3aa: CASSEVNRLLPQHF
d_gene: TRBD1; v_gene: TRBV11-2; j_gene: TRBJ1-6; abundance: many; CDR3nt: TGTGCCAGCAGCTTAGGGACAGGTGGTCATAATTCACCCCTCCACTTT; CDR3aa: CASSLGTGGHNSPLHF
d_gene: .; v_gene: TRBV6-1; j_gene: TRBJ2-7; abundance: many; CDR3nt: TGTGCCAGCAGTGATATAGACCAGACCTACGAGCAGTACTTC; CDR3aa: CASSDIDQTYEQYF
d_gene: .; v_gene: TRBV5-1; j_gene: TRBJ1-5; abundance: once; CDR3nt: TGCGCCAGCAGCAAAGAGACAGGTAGCAATCAGCCCCAGCATTTT; CDR3aa: CASSKETGSNQPQHF
d_gene: .; v_gene: TRBV29-1; j_gene: TRBJ2-5; abundance: many; CDR3nt: TGCAGCGTCCGACAAGAGACCCAGTACTTC; CDR3aa: CSVRQETQYF
d_gene: .; v_gene: TRBV20-1; j_gene: TRBJ2-5; abundance: many; CDR3nt: TGCAGTGCGAGGGCGGGTCTGGGCCAAGAGACCCAGTACTTC; CDR3aa: CSARAGLGQETQYF
d_gene: .; v_gene: TRBV7-2; j_gene: TRBJ2-5; abundance: .; CDR3nt: TGTGCCAGCAGCTTAGCTCTGGATGGCGGGGCCCGGTTCTTC; CDR3aa: CASSLALDGGARFF
d_gene: TRBD2; v_gene: TRBV7-6; j_gene: TRBJ2-5; abundance: many; CDR3nt: TGTGCCAGCAGCCCTACCTACGGGGGGAGGGAGACCCAGTACTTC; CDR3aa: CASSPTYGGRETQYF
d_gene: .; v_gene: TRBV20-1; j_gene: TRBJ2-5; abundance: many; CDR3nt: TGCAGTGCTAGAGCTGGGGGAGAGACCCAGTACTTC; CDR3aa: CSARAGGETQYF
d_gene: TRBD1; v_gene: TRBV29-1; j_gene: TRBJ1-3; abundance: .; CDR3nt: TGCAGCGCGTACAGGGGGACTGGAAACACCATATATTTT; CDR3aa: CSAYRGTGNTIYF